The 5 T cell receptor beta chains given below trace back to one sample, sequenced in a study of T cell responses to AZD1222 COVID-19 vaccine listed by TCRdb under 2021. Library construction relied on the immunoSEQ multiplex PCR assay. This is the immuneACCESS table as TCRdb keeps it, with only in-frame sequences that have V and J called. A part of the clones is gone; compared with another copy, unresolved V genes explain less than half, and the rest is unexplained. The sample records about 150,000 clones, 90% to 95% of which are singletons. Together, the top ten hold around 6.5% of the sample. What this sample's time point label stands for: about 28 days (+/-7) after the second vaccine dose. The material was peripheral blood, obtained 28 days after the second AZD1222 dose. These receptors were obtained from an adult who received the AZD1222 COVID-19 vaccine.

This sequence joins TRBV28 and TRBJ2-5; D is uncertain. The CDR3 has 13 amino acids. Germline V lookup: CDR1 MDHEN, CDR2 SYDVKM. V shed 3 bases and J shed 4 bases, with 9 bases lying between them. The CDR3: CASSFLSGETQYF. CDR3 sequence (DNA): TGTGCCAGCAGTTTTCTTTCGGGAGAGACCCAGTACTTC.

This clone was found a few times. The V gene is TRBV3-1 (or the pseudogene TRBV3-2), the J gene TRBJ2-3, with 12 bases that match TRBD2. Trimming took 6 bases from V and 4 from J; bases not matched to a gene: 5. CDR3 size: 15 residues. Germline loops: CDR1 LGHDT, CDR2 YNNKEL (reference sequence). The CDR3 protein is CASSPTSGSSDTQYF. Here the CDR3 DNA reads TGTGCCAGCAGTCCGACTAGCGGGAGCTCAGATACGCAGTATTTT.

This clone was counted a few times. The V call is TRBV10-1, the J call TRBJ2-7; 7 bases agree with TRBD1. With V trimmed by 11 bases and J by 0 bases, 13 bases remained unmatched. The CDR3 is made up of 15 amino acids. Per germline, CDR1 WNHNN and CDR2 SYGVQD (reference sequence). The CDR3 spells CAGGQFIIVSYEQYF. CDR3 DNA: TGCGCCGGGGGACAGTTTATAATCGTCTCCTACGAGCAGTACTTC.

The chain joins TRBV30 to TRBJ1-2; 8 positions match TRBD1. This CDR3 spans 12 amino acids. The V and J ends lost 5 bases and 7 bases, in that order; junction bases with no gene match: 6. CDR1 and CDR2 (germline): GTSNPN, SVGIG (reference sequence). The CDR3 DNA reads as TGTGCCTGGGGGGAGGACAGGGCTGGCTACACCTTC. This sequence encodes CAWGEDRAGYTF.

This rearrangement joins TRBV27 to TRBJ1-6, with D hard to call. Trimming stripped 3 bases from V and 7 bases from J, with 10 bases between. Germline assignment: CDR1 MNHEY and CDR2 SMNVEV (reference sequence). The CDR3 is made up of 14 amino acids. The CDR3 DNA is TGTGCCAGCAGTTTCGGCGTCGGAAATTCACCCCTCCACTTT. This encodes CASSFGVGNSPLHF.